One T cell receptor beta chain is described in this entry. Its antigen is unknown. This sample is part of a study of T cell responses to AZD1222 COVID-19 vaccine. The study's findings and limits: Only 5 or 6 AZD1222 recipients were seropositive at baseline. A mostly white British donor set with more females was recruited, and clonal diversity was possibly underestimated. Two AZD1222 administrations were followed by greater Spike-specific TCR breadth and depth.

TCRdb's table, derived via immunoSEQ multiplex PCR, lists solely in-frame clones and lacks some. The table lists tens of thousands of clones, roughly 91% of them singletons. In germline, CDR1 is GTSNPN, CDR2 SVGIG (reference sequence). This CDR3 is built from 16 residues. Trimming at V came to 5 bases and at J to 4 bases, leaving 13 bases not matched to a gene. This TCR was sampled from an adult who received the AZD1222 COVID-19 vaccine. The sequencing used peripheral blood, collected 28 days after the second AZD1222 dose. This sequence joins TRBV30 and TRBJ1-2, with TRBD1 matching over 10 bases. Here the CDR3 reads CAWAGQGGRSIYGYTF. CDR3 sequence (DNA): TGTGCCTGGGCCGGACAGGGGGGGAGGTCTATCTATGGCTACACCTTC.